One sample yielded the 24 T cell receptor beta chains listed below, sequenced in a study of blood T cell repertoires in COVID-19. Sequenced by immunoSEQ multiplex PCR; TCRdb stores in-frame clones only, minus some. Of 150,000 to 200,000 clones in the sample, approximately 87% are singletons; the top ten hold approximately 4.7%. The source material was PBMCs or T cells enriched from blood (not recorded which). Receptors were obtained from a woman aged 45 to 65 who had recovered from COVID-19.

About this clone itself: At one boundary the junction diverges from the germline segment, which might be a read error. The rearrangement joins TRBV11-2 to TRBJ1-2; D is ambiguous. This CDR3 has 11 residues. CDR1 and CDR2 (germline): SGHAT, FQNNGV. The CDR3 region has the DNA TGTGCCAGCAGCTTGAACTACGGCTACACCTTC. It specifies CASSLNYGYTF.

This chain links TRBV5-4 with TRBJ1-6, with 7 bases identical to TRBD1. The CDR3 is made up of 17 amino acids. V shed 0 bases, J shed 7 bases, and the junction held 10 bases outside the gene matches. Germline V CDR1 and CDR2: SGHNT, YYREEE (reference sequence). CDR3 loop: CASSLAWITGVNSPLHF. CDR3 nucleotide sequence: TGTGCCAGCAGCTTGGCCTGGATTACAGGGGTAAATTCACCCCTCCACTTT.

Points on this clone: Other DNA sequences in this sample translate to the same CDR3. V is TRBV5-1 and J is TRBJ1-2; 7 positions match TRBD1. J lost 8 bases, V lost 4 bases, and 11 bases had no gene match. Germline assignment: CDR1 SGHRS and CDR2 YFSETQ. The CDR3 extends over 14 amino acids. CDR3 loop: CASSAGNRGRGYTF. In DNA form, the CDR3 reads TGCGCCAGCAGCGCGGGCAACAGGGGTAGGGGCTACACCTTC.

V gene TRBV7-9 combines with J gene TRBJ2-1; D unresolved. Per germline, CDR1 SEHNR and CDR2 FQNEAQ (reference sequence). The V and J ends lost 2 bases and 6 bases respectively, with 11 bases between them. The CDR3 covers 14 residues. The CDR3 coding sequence is TGTGCCAGCAGCTTAATTGCGTGGAGCAATGAGCAGTTCTTC. As protein: CASSLIAWSNEQFF.

As concerns this clone: Other DNA sequences in the sample encode the same CDR3. V and J are TRBV9 and TRBJ2-1; 7 bases fit TRBD2. Trimming cost V 3 bases and J 0 bases; bases outside gene matches: 3. The germline gives CDR1 SGDLS, CDR2 YYNGEE. CDR3 size: 15 residues. CDR3 bases: TGTGCCAGCAGCGCTAGCGGTATCTCCTACAATGAGCAGTTCTTC. Protein sequence: CASSASGISYNEQFF.

V usage is TRBV12-3 or TRBV12-4 and J usage is TRBJ1-1, with a weak D call TRBD1 (5 bases). There are 10 residues in the CDR3. Between the trimmed V and J ends, which lost 6 bases and 9 bases, there was a span of 8 bases. CDR3 sequence: CASSREKAFF. The CDR3 nucleotides read TGTGCCAGCAGCAGGGAAAAAGCTTTCTTT.

This clone was counted only a few times. The rearrangement links TRBV7-3 to TRBJ1-1; D remains unclear. Germline V gives CDR1 SGHTA, CDR2 FQGTGA. The CDR3 is 13 residues long. With 2 bases removed from V and 2 bases from J, the gap between germline ends came to 6 bases. The CDR3 reads CASSLEVNTEAFF. The CDR3 nucleotides read TGTGCCAGCAGCTTAGAGGTCAACACTGAAGCTTTCTTT.

The chain links TRBV13 to TRBJ1-1, with a possible D match to TRBD1 (5 bases). Per the germline V gene, CDR1 is PRHDT and CDR2 is FYEKMQ (reference sequence). This CDR3 has 16 residues. V shed 5 bases and J shed 4 bases, with 20 bases lying between them. The CDR3 bases are TGTGCCAGCAGCCCGAAGGGGATTGGTGAGTTCACTGAAGCTTTCTTT. It is translated as CASSPKGIGEFTEAFF.

The chain couples TRBV5-1 to TRBJ1-2, with D possibly matching TRBD1 (6 bases). The ends were cut back, 4 bases at V and 4 bases at J, with 14 bases in the middle. CDR1 and CDR2 from the germline V gene are SGHRS and YFSETQ. This CDR3 has 14 amino acids. CDR3 nucleotide sequence: TGCGCCAGCAGCCCGACAGGTGGTAGCTATGGCTACACCTTC. Amino acid sequence: CASSPTGGSYGYTF.

This chain links TRBV28 with TRBJ1-1, with 7 nucleotides matching TRBD1. This CDR3 spans 12 amino acids. Looked up from germline, CDR1 is MDHEN and CDR2 is SYDVKM. V shed 8 bases, J shed 11 bases, and the junction held 11 bases outside the gene matches. The CDR3 sequence is CASANRGLMAFF. The CDR3 DNA reads as TGTGCCAGCGCCAACAGGGGTCTGATGGCTTTCTTT.

This CDR3 is CASSSGTGGAETQYF. In DNA, the CDR3 is TGTGCCAGCAGTTCCGGGACAGGGGGCGCAGAGACCCAGTACTTC. The chain links TRBV5-4 to TRBJ2-5, with 12 bases matching TRBD1. The germline V gene has CDR1 SGHNT and CDR2 YYREEE (reference sequence). The length of the CDR3 is 15 residues. V was pared by 5 bases and J by 4 bases, with 6 bases of the junction left unmatched.

As regards this clone: Distinct nucleotide sequences in the sample also encode this CDR3. J is TRBJ1-1 and V is TRBV5-1; D is ambiguous. The V gene lost 4 bases and the J gene lost 1 base, with 11 bases spanning the gap. CDR3 size: 14 residues. Germline V gene lookup returns CDR1 SGHRS and CDR2 YFSETQ. CDR3 DNA: TGCGCCAGCAGCCCCGATTCTACGAACACTGAAGCTTTCTTT. Amino acids: CASSPDSTNTEAFF.

The chain combines TRBV2 with TRBJ2-3; 10 nucleotides match TRBD2. In germline, CDR1 is SNHLY, CDR2 FYNNEI. V was clipped by 4 bases and J by 3 bases; unmatched bases: 10. CDR3 length: 17 residues. The CDR3 loop is CASSGSGGPGQTDTQYF. DNA of the CDR3: TGTGCCAGCAGTGGTAGCGGGGGGCCGGGGCAGACAGATACGCAGTATTTT.

V is TRBV5-6 and J is TRBJ1-6, with D perhaps TRBD1 (5 bases). The CDR3 consists of 15 residues. Deletions cut 3 bases from V and 4 bases from J, with 11 bases between. The germline V gene has CDR1 SGHDT and CDR2 YYEEEE. The CDR3 loop is CASSSGRIYNSPLHF. The CDR3, as DNA: TGTGCCAGCAGCTCAGGGCGGATTTATAATTCACCCCTCCACTTT.

The J gene is TRBJ2-1, the V gene TRBV3-1 (or the pseudogene TRBV3-2), with D unresolved. V was pared by 8 bases and J by 7 bases, with 9 bases between. Germline V gene data show CDR1 as LGHDT and CDR2 as YNNKEL (reference sequence). The CDR3 is 11 residues long. In DNA, the CDR3 is TGTGCCAGCGCAGCGCTGAATGAGCAGTTCTTC. This codes for CASAALNEQFF.

The chain recombines TRBV19 with TRBJ1-2, with 7 bases lining up with TRBD1. In germline, CDR1 is LNHDA, CDR2 SQIVND (reference sequence). The CDR3 consists of 13 residues. V gave up 4 bases and J gave up 8 bases; unmatched junction bases: 7. The CDR3 sequence is CASSTRQGRGYTF. The CDR3 bases are TGTGCCAGTAGTACGAGACAGGGACGCGGCTACACCTTC.

The V gene is TRBV5-6, the J gene TRBJ1-2; D is unresolved. The V and J ends lost 3 bases and 5 bases respectively, with 20 bases between them. There are 16 residues in the CDR3. Germline loops: CDR1 SGHDT, CDR2 YYEEEE. The CDR3 DNA reads as TGTGCCAGCAGCTCTACTAGGACGCGGCGGAGGTATGGCTACACCTTC. Amino acids: CASSSTRTRRRYGYTF.

The chain couples TRBV11-2 to TRBJ1-1; 8 nucleotides align to TRBD1. V lost 6 bases to trimming and J lost 1 base; unmatched junction nucleotides: 7. The germline CDR1 and CDR2 sequences are SGHAT and FQNNGV. The CDR3 has 15 residues. CDR3 sequence (DNA): TGTGCCAGCAGTTACCTCGGGACAGGGAACACTGAAGCTTTCTTT. This sequence encodes CASSYLGTGNTEAFF.

V and J are TRBV11-2 and TRBJ1-1; D is uncertain. V dropped 3 bases and J dropped 8 bases, with 7 bases sitting between them. The germline V gene encodes CDR1 SGHAT and CDR2 FQNNGV. CDR3 length equals 11 residues. The CDR3 DNA reads TGTGCCAGCAGCTTTTGGCAGGAAGCTTTCTTT. Translated, it gives CASSFWQEAFF.

V gene TRBV7-2 combines with J gene TRBJ1-3; perhaps TRBD1 as D (5 bases). From germline, CDR1 is SGHTA and CDR2 FQGNSA. With 6 bases removed from V and 2 bases from J, the gap between germline ends came to 11 bases. This CDR3 is 14 amino acids long. CDR3 coding DNA: TGTGCCAGCAGTCGAGACAGAACTGGAAACACCATATATTTT. Translated, it gives CASSRDRTGNTIYF.

The J gene is TRBJ1-1, the V gene TRBV6-2 or TRBV6-3, with a weak D call TRBD1 (5 bases). The CDR3 runs 13 residues. V gave up 5 bases and J gave up 1 base, with 8 bases separating them. Germline CDR1 reads MNHEY; CDR2 reads SVGEGT. CDR3 sequence (DNA): TGTGCCAGCAGTCTCCAGGGGAACACTGAAGCTTTCTTT. Translation: CASSLQGNTEAFF.

The rearrangement links TRBV7-9 to TRBJ1-2; TRBD1 matches at 7 bases. With V trimmed by 5 bases and J by 8 bases, 14 bases remained unmatched. This CDR3 region has 15 residues. Germline V CDR1 and CDR2: SEHNR, FQNEAQ (reference sequence). DNA of the CDR3: TGTGCCAGCAGCCGAAAGGCCGGACAGGTTGTGGGCTACACCTTC. It yields the protein CASSRKAGQVVGYTF.

The J gene is TRBJ2-5, the V gene TRBV9; TRBD1 might be the D (6 bases). The CDR3 consists of 16 residues. CDR1 is SGDLS, CDR2 YYNGEE, per germline. Trimming removed 4 bases from V and 0 bases from J, with 16 bases in between. CDR3 DNA: TGTGCCAGCAGCCCCCGACAGGCATCGTACCAAGAGACCCAGTACTTC. It yields the protein CASSPRQASYQETQYF.

The chain carries TRBV19 and TRBJ1-4; tentative D call: TRBD1 (6 bases). Germline CDR1 and CDR2: LNHDA and SQIVND (reference sequence). V lost 1 base, J lost 8 bases, and 11 bases lay in between. This CDR3 has 14 residues. The CDR3 DNA reads as TGTGCCAGTAGTATAGTGAGGGACACCGAAAAACTGTTTTTT. This encodes CASSIVRDTEKLFF.